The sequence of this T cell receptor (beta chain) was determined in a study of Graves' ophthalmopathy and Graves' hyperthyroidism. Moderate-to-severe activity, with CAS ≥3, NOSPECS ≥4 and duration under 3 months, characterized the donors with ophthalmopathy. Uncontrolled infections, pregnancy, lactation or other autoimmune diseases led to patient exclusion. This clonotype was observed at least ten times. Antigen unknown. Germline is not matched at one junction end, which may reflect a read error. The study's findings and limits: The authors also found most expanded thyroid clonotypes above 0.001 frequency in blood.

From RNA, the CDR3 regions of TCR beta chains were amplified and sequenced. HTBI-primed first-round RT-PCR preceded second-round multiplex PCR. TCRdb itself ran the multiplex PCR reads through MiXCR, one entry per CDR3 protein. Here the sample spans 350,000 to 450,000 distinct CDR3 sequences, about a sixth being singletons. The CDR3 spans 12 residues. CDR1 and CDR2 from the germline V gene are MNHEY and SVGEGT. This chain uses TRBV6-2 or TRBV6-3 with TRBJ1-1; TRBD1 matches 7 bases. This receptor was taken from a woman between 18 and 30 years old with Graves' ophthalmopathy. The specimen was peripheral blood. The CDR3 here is CASRPTGATARF. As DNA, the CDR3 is TGTGCCAGCAGGCCTACAGGGGCCACGGCCCGATTT.